This is a list of T cell receptor beta chains from one sample in a study of blood T cell repertoires in COVID-19. Repertoires were generated with immunoSEQ multiplex PCR, while TCRdb's copy carries only in-frame clones and drops some. This table holds about 58,000 clones, more than 85% found once. Sequenced: peripheral blood. Receptors originate from a middle-aged man with active COVID-19. Both conserved end residues are part of each CDR3. Fields, in order: D gene, V gene, J gene, clone size, CDR3 DNA, CDR3 protein. The D gene is left open where the match is weak. For some rows the clone size is stated as once, few or many, or as a class when expanded; others skip it.

>-|TRBV19|TRBJ2-2|-
TGTGCCAGTGGACTTCCTAGCGTGCCCGGGGAGCTGTTTTTT
CASGLPSVPGELFF
>TRBD2|TRBV29-1|TRBJ2-3|-
TGCAGCGTCGGTAGACTAGCGGACTCCCCAGATACGCAGTATTTT
CSVGRLADSPDTQYF
>-|TRBV7-9|TRBJ1-5|-
TGTGCCAGCACCACAGGACTGAGCAATCAGCCCCAGCATTTT
CASTTGLSNQPQHF
>-|TRBV24-1|TRBJ2-3|-
TGTGCCACCAGTGAACAGGGATTGCAGGGCACAGATACGCAGTATTTT
CATSEQGLQGTDTQYF
>TRBD2|TRBV27|TRBJ2-7|once
TGTGCCAGCAGTCCCGAGGCGGGGACTAGCGGGAAGCTTGACGAGCAGTACTTC
CASSPEAGTSGKLDEQYF
>TRBD1|TRBV5-1|TRBJ2-5|-
TGCGCCAGCAGCGGAGACGGGACAGTACAAGAGACCCAGTACTTC
CASSGDGTVQETQYF
>-|TRBV6-5|TRBJ1-2|-
TGTGCCAGCAGAAACTGGCGGGGGCAAGGCTATGGCTACACCTTC
CASRNWRGQGYGYTF
>-|TRBV7-2|TRBJ1-5|-
TGTGCCAGCAGGCAGGGATCGTCTCTCAATCAGCCCCAGCATTTT
CASRQGSSLNQPQHF
>TRBD2|TRBV4-2|TRBJ2-3|-
TGTGCCAGCAGCCAAGATCTCGTCTCTAGCGGGAGGGTATCTAGCACAGATACGCAGTATTTT
CASSQDLVSSGRVSSTDTQYF
>TRBD1|TRBV4-2|TRBJ1-3|-
TGTGCCAGCAGCCAAGGCAGGGGGTTTGGAAACACCATATATTTT
CASSQGRGFGNTIYF
>-|TRBV28|TRBJ2-2|-
TGTGCCAGCACCCCCCAGGTCGGGGAGCTGTTTTTT
CASTPQVGELFF
>-|TRBV6-5|TRBJ1-3|-
TGTGCCACCCTCCGCCGGGCAGGGGGAAACACCATATATTTT
CATLRRAGGNTIYF
>TRBD2|TRBV29-1|TRBJ2-1|-
TGCAGCGCTGGAGGACTAGCGGGAAGTGAGCAGTTCTTC
CSAGGLAGSEQFF
>TRBD1|TRBV2|TRBJ2-7|-
TGTGCCAGCGTTCGGGACAGGGACTACGAGCAGTACTTC
CASVRDRDYEQYF